The clone carrying this T cell receptor (beta chain) was counted between two and nine times. The antigen is not known. These data come from a study of T-cell memory formation after mild COVID-19. The study, taken as a whole, reports: Day 37-peaking second-wave clones had unconfirmed SARS-CoV-2 specificity. Some responding clones appeared in pre-infection memory, suggesting cross-reactive memory joined. Contracting CD4+ clones sat mainly in CM and EM; CD8+ in EMRA.

Researchers used 5'RACE with constant-segment primers to make TCR alpha and TCR beta cDNA libraries that carry sample barcodes and UMIs. MiXCR was run by TCRdb on the 5' RACE reads, yielding one entry per CDR3 protein. Here the sample spans approximately 450,000 distinct CDR3 sequences, around a sixth being singletons. Germline CDR1 KGHDR, CDR2 SFDVKD. This CDR3 has 17 amino acids. After removal of 5 bases from V and 2 bases from J, the junction contained 9 bases not matched to a gene. The chain carries TRBV24-1 and TRBJ2-1; 9 bases map to TRBD1. The sample consisted of PBMCs or a T cell subset sorted from them (not recorded which). The receptor's source is an adult woman who had mild COVID-19 (a few samples of this study predate the infection). Cell type and time point are not known. CDR3 residues: CATSGGGGDRAYNEQFF. In DNA form, the CDR3 reads TGTGCCACCAGTGGGGGCGGAGGGGACAGGGCCTACAATGAGCAGTTCTTC.